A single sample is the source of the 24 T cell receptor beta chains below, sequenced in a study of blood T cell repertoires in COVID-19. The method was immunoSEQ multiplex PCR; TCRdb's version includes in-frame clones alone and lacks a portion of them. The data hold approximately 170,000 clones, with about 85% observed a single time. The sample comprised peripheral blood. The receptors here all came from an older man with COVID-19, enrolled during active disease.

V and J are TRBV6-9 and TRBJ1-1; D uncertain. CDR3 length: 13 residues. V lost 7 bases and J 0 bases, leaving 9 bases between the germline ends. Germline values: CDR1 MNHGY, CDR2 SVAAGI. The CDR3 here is CASTLTVNTEAFF. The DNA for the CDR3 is TGTGCCAGCACCCTAACAGTGAACACTGAAGCTTTCTTT.

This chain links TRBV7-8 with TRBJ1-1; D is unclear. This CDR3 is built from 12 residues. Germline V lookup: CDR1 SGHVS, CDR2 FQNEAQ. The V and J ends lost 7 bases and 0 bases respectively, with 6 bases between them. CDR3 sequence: CASTQMNTEAFF. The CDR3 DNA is TGTGCCAGCACTCAGATGAACACTGAAGCTTTCTTT.

In DNA, the CDR3 is TGTGCCAGCAGCGCTACAGGGTTTGGGGGAAACACCATATATTTT. Residues: CASSATGFGGNTIYF. The V call is TRBV7-9, the J call TRBJ1-3, with D perhaps TRBD1 (6 bases). The CDR3 runs 15 residues. CDR1 SEHNR and CDR2 FQNEAQ come from the germline V gene (reference sequence). The V end lost 5 bases, the J end lost 4 bases, and 15 bases lay between the germline ends.

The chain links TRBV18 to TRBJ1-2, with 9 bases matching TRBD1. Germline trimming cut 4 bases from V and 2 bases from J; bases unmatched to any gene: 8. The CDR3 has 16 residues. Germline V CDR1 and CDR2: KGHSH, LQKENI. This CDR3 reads CASSLRTGGENYGYTF. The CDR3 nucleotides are TGTGCCAGCTCACTCCGAACAGGGGGCGAAAACTATGGCTACACCTTC.

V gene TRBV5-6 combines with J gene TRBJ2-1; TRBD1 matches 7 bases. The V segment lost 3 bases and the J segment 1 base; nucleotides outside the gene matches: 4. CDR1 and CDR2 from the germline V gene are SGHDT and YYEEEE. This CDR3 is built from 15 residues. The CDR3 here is CASSSDRASYNEQFF. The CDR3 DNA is TGTGCCAGCAGCTCTGACAGGGCGTCCTACAATGAGCAGTTCTTC.

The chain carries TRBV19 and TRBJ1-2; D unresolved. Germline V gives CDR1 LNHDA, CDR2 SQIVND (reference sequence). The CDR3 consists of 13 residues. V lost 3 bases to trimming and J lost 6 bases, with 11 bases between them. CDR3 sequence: CASSIMFRDGYTF. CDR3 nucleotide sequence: TGTGCCAGTAGTATTATGTTCCGGGATGGCTACACCTTC.

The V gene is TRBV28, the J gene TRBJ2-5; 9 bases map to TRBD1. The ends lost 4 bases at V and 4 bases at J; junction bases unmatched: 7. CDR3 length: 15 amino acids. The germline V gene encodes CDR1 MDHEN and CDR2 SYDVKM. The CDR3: CASSYTGGLVETQYF. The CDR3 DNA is TGTGCCAGCAGTTACACAGGGGGCCTTGTAGAGACCCAGTACTTC.

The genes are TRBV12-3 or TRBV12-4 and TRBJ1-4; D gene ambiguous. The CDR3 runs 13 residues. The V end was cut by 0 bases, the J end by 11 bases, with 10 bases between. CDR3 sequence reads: CASSLAPGSKLFF. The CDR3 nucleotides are TGTGCCAGCAGTTTAGCCCCGGGTTCTAAACTGTTTTTT.

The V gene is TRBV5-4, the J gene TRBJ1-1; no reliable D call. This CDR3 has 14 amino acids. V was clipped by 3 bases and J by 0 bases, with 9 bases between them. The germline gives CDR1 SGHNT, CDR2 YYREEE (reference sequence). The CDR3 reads CASSSTRMNTEAFF. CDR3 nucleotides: TGTGCCAGCAGCTCGACAAGAATGAACACTGAAGCTTTCTTT.

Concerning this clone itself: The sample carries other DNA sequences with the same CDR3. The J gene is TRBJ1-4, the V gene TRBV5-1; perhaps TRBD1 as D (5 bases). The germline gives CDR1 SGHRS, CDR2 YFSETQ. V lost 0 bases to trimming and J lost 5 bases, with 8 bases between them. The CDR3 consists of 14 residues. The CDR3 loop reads CASSLGQPNEKLFF. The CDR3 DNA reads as TGCGCCAGCAGCTTGGGACAGCCAAATGAAAAACTGTTTTTT.

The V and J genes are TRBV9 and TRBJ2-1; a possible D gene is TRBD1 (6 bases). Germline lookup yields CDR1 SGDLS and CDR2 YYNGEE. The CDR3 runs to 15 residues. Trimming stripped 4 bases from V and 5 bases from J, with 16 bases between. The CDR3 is CASSPRTVADNEQFF. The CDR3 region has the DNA TGTGCCAGCAGCCCTCGGACAGTGGCTGACAATGAGCAGTTCTTC.

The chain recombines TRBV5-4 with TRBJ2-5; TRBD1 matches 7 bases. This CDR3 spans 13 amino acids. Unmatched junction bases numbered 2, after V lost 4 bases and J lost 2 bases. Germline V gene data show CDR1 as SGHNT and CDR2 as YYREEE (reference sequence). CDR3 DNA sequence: TGTGCCAGCAGCAGGGACAGTCAAGAGACCCAGTACTTC. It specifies CASSRDSQETQYF.

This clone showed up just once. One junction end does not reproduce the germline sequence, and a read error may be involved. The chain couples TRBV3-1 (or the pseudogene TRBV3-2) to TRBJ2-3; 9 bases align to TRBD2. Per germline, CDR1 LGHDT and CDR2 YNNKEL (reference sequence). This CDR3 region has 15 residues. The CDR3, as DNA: TGTGCCAGCAGCCAAGCAGGCCTCCAGCGGGGGGCCTGGATGTTT. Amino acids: CASSQAGLQRGAWMF.

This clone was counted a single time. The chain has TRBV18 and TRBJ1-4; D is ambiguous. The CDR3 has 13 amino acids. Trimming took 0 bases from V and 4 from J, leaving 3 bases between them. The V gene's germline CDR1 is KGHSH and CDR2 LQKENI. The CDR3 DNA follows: TGTGCCAGCTCACCACCGAGTAATGAAAAACTGTTTTTT. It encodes CASSPPSNEKLFF. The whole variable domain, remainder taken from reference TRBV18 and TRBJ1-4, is NAGVMQNPRHLVRRRGQEARLRCSPMKGHSHVYWYRQLPEEGLKFMVYLQKENIIDESGMPKERFSAEFPKEGPSILRIQQVVRGDSAAYFCASSPPSNEKLFFGSGTQLSVL.

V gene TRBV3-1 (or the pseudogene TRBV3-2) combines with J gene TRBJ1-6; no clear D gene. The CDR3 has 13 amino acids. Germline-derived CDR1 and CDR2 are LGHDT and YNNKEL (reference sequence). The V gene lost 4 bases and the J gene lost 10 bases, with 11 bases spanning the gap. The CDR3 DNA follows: TGTGCCAGCAGCCGGGAGGTTAACTCACCCCTCCACTTT. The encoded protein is CASSREVNSPLHF.

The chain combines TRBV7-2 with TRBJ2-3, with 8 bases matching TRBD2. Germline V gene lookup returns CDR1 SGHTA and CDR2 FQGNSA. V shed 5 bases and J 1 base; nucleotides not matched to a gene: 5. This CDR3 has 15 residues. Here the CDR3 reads CASSLGRGGTDTQYF. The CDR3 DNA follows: TGTGCCAGCAGCCTAGGGCGGGGGGGCACAGATACGCAGTATTTT. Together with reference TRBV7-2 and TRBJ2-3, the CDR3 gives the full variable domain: GAGVSQSPSNKVTEKGKDVELRCDPISGHTALYWYRQSLGQGLEFLIYFQGNSAPDKSGLPSDRFSAERTGGSVSTLTIQRTQQEDSAVYLCASSLGRGGTDTQYFGPGTRLTVL.

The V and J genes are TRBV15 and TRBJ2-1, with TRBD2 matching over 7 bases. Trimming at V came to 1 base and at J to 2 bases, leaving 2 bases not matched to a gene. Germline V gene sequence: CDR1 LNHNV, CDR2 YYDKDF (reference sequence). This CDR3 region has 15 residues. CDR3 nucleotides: TGTGCCACCAGCAGAGCTGCGGGGGCCTACAATGAGCAGTTCTTC. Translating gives CATSRAAGAYNEQFF. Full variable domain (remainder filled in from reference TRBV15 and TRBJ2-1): DAMVIQNPRYQVTQFGKPVTLSCSQTLNHNVMYWYQQKSSQAPKLLFHYYDKDFNNEADTPDNFQSRRPNTSFCFLDIRSPGLGDTAMYLCATSRAAGAYNEQFFGPGTRLTVL.

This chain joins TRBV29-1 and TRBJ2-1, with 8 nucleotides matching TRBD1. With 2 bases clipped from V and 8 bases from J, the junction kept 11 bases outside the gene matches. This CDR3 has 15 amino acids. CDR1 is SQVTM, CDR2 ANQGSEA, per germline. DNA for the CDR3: TGCAGCGTTGAACGTCCAGGGGGCAATTTGGATGAGCAGTTCTTC. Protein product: CSVERPGGNLDEQFF.

In nucleotides, the CDR3 is TGTGCCAGTACCCCCCGGGGGGGGCGGGATCAGCCCCAGCATTTT. Residues: CASTPRGGRDQPQHF. The rearrangement joins TRBV19 to TRBJ1-5; tentatively, D is TRBD1 (6 bases). Trimming took off 7 bases at V and 5 bases at J, with 18 bases between the two ends. Germline lookup yields CDR1 LNHDA and CDR2 SQIVND (reference sequence). CDR3 size: 15 residues.

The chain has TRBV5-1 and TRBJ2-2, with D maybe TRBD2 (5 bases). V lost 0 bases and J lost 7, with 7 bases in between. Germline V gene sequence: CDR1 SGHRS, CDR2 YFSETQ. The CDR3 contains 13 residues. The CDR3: CASSLVEGGELFF. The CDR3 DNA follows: TGCGCCAGCAGCTTGGTTGAGGGCGGGGAGCTGTTTTTT.

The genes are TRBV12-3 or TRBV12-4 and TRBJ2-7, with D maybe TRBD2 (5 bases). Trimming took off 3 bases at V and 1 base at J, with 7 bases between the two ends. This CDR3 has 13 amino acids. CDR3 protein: CASSFGISYEQYF. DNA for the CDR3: TGTGCCAGCAGTTTCGGGATATCCTACGAGCAGTACTTC.

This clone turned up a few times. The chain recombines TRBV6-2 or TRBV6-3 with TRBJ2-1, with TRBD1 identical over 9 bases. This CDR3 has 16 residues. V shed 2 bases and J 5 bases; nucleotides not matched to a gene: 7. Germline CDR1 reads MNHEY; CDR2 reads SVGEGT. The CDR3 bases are TGTGCCAGCAGTTACCCTACCGGACAGGGGAACAATGAGCAGTTCTTC. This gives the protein CASSYPTGQGNNEQFF.

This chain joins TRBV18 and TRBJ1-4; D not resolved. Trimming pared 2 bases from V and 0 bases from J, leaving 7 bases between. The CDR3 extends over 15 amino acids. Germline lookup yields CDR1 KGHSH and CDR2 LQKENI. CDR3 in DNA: TGTGCCAGCTCACCAACAGCTGCAACTAATGAAAAACTGTTTTTT. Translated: CASSPTAATNEKLFF.

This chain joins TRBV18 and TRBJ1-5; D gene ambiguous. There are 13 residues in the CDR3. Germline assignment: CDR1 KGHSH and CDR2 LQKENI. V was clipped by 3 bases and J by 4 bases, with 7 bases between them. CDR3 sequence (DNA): TGTGCCAGCTCACCCTCGGGGAATCAGCCCCAGCATTTT. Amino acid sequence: CASSPSGNQPQHF.